This TCR beta chain was identified during a study of blood T cell repertoires in COVID-19. Background on the study: Samples came from the United States, Italy and Spain, spanning acute and convalescent COVID-19.

Trimming stripped 6 bases from V and 0 bases from J, with 12 bases between. The germline CDR1 and CDR2 sequences are MNHNY and SVGAGI (reference sequence). The CDR3 is 16 amino acids. Generated by immunoSEQ multiplex PCR, the TCRdb table keeps only in-frame clones and is missing some. The profile shows tens of thousands of clones, around 90% of them singletons. The gene calls are TRBV6-6 and TRBJ2-6, with a tentative D call TRBD1 (6 bases). This sequence was found in a man aged 50-59 years with COVID-19, enrolled during active disease. Input material: peripheral blood. CDR3 nucleotide sequence: TGTGCCAGCAGGGCGAGGACAGACTCTGGGGCCAACGTCCTGACTTTC. Its protein product is CASRARTDSGANVLTF.